The 4 T cell receptor beta chains below all came from one sample that was sequenced in a study of blood T cells in healthy people across ages. The second PCR ran about 6 to 12 cycles with a sample-barcoded 5' primer and J-beta primers. TCRdb recomputed calls from the 5' RACE reads with MiXCR, one row per CDR3 protein. The sample records nearly 800,000 distinct CDR3 sequences, around 50% being singletons. Sequencing was done on a sample of blood. These receptors were taken from a man aged 35-49 years in good health.

The chain links TRBV20-1 to TRBJ1-5; a possible D gene is TRBD1 (5 bases). The CDR3 runs 16 residues. The germline V gene has CDR1 DFQATT and CDR2 SNEGSKA (reference sequence). Trimming shortened V by 2 bases and J by 3 bases, and 17 bases separated the two germline ends. CDR3 loop: CSARPRPGRYNQPQHF. The CDR3 nucleotides read TGCAGTGCTAGACCCAGACCGGGACGGTACAATCAGCCCCAGCATTTT.

The rearrangement joins TRBV7-2 to TRBJ2-3, with D possibly TRBD2 on 6 matching bases. V was cut by 2 bases and J by 0 bases, with 12 bases left in between. The CDR3 sequence is 16 residues long. The germline V gene has CDR1 SGHTA and CDR2 FQGNSA. The CDR3 reads CASSLSGGKSTDTQYF. CDR3 in DNA: TGTGCCAGCAGCTTAAGCGGCGGGAAAAGCACAGATACGCAGTATTTT.

This clonotype was recorded a few times. This CDR3 is CSAIPRDRFYEQYF. In nucleotides, the CDR3 is TGCAGTGCTATCCCCCGGGACAGATTCTACGAGCAGTACTTC. The chain joins TRBV20-1 to TRBJ2-7, with 7 bases lining up with TRBD1. Germline assignment: CDR1 DFQATT and CDR2 SNEGSKA (reference sequence). With 4 bases clipped from V and 3 bases from J, the junction kept 9 bases outside the gene matches. The CDR3 contains 14 residues.

The genes are TRBV6-5 and TRBJ1-3; weak D call: TRBD1 (6 bases). Germline assignment: CDR1 MNHEY and CDR2 SVGAGI. The CDR3 loop spans 16 amino acids. V lost 6 bases to trimming and J lost 1 base, with 16 bases between them. CDR3 sequence reads: CASSAGAPVSGNTIYF. The CDR3 bases are TGTGCCAGCAGCGCAGGGGCCCCAGTATCTGGAAACACCATATATTTT.